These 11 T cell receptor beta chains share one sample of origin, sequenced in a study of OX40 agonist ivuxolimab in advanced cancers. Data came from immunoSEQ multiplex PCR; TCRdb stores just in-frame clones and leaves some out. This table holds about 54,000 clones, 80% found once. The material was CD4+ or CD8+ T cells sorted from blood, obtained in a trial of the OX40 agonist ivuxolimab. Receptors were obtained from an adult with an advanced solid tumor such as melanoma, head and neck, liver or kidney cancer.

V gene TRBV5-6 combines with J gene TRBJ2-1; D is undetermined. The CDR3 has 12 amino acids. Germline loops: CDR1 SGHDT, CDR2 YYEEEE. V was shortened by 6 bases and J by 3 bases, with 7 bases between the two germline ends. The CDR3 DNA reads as TGTGCCAGCACCCTCCGCTACAATGAGCAGTTCTTC. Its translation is CASTLRYNEQFF.

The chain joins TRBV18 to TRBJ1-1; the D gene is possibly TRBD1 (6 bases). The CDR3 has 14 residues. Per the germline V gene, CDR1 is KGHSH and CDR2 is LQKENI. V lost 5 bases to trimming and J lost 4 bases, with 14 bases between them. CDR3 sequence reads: CASSGVQGGTEAFF. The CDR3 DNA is TGTGCCAGCTCAGGCGTACAGGGAGGCACTGAAGCTTTCTTT.

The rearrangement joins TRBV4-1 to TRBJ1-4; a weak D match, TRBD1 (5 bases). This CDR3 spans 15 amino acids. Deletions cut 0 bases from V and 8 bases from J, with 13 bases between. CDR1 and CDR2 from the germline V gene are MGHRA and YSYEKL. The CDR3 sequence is CASSQDWDEGEKLFF. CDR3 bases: TGCGCCAGCAGCCAAGATTGGGATGAGGGGGAAAAACTGTTTTTT.

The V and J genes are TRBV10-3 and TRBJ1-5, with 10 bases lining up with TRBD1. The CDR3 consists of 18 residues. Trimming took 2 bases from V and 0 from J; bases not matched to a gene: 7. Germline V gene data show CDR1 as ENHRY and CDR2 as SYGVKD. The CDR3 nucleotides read TGTGCCATCAGTGAGGGGGACAGGGGAACATATAGCAATCAGCCCCAGCATTTT. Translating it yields CAISEGDRGTYSNQPQHF.

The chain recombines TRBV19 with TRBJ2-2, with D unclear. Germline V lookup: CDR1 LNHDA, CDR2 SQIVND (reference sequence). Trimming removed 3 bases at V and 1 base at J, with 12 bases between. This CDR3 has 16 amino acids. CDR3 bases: TGTGCCAGTAGTATCCAGTCAAGCATGAACACCGGGGAGCTGTTTTTT. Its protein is CASSIQSSMNTGELFF. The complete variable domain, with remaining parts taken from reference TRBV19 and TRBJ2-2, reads DGGITQSPKYLFRKEGQNVTLSCEQNLNHDAMYWYRQDPGQGLRLIYYSQIVNDFQKGDIAEGYSVSREKKESFPLTVTSAQKNPTAFYLCASSIQSSMNTGELFFGEGSRLTVL.

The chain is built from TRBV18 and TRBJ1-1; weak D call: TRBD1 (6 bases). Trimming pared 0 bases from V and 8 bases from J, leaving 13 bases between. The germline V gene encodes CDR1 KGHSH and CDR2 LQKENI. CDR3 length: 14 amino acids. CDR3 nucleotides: TGTGCCAGCTCACCACCCCTACAGGGAGCGGAAGCTTTCTTT. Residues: CASSPPLQGAEAFF.

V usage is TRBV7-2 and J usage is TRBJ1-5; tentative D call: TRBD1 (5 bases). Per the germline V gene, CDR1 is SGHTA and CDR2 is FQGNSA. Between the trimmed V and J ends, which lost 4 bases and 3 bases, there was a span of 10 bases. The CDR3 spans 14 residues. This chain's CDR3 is CASSSGTDNQPQHF. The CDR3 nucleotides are TGTGCCAGCAGCTCGGGGACGGACAATCAGCCCCAGCATTTT.

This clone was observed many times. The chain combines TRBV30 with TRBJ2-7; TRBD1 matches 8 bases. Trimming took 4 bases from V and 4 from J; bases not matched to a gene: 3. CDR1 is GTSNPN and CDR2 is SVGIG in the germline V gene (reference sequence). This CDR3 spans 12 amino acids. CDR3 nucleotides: TGTGCCTGGAAAGACAGGGGTTACGAGCAGTACTTC. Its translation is CAWKDRGYEQYF.

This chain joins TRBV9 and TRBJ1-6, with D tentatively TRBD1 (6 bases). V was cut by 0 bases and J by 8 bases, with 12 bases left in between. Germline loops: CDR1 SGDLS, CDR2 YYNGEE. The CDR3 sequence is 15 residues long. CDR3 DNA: TGTGCCAGCAGCGTAGAAGGGGGGAGCCATTCACCCCTCCACTTT. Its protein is CASSVEGGSHSPLHF.

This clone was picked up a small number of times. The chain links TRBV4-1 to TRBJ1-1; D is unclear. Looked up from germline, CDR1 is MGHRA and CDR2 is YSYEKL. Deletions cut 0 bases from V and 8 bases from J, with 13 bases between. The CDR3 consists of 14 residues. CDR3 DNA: TGCGCCAGCAGCCAAGAAATAGGGCCCCGGGAAGCTTTCTTT. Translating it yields CASSQEIGPREAFF.

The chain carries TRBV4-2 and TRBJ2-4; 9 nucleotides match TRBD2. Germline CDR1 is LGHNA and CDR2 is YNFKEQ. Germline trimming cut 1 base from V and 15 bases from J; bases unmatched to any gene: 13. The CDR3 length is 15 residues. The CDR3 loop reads CASSQGLAGTLTRYF. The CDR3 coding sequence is TGTGCCAGCAGCCAAGGCCTAGCGGGAACTTTAACTCGGTACTTC.